The subject of this entry is one T cell receptor beta chain. Its antigen is currently unknown. This entry belongs to a study of blood T cells in healthy people across ages. Findings of the study overall: A greater number of naive CD4+ cells and higher diversity distinguished long-lived donors from aged donors. Per million T cells, the diversity of TCR beta decreased roughly linearly as age advanced.

Together with a sample-barcoded 5' primer, a J-beta primer mix was included in a second PCR lasting roughly 6 to 12 cycles. TCRdb re-derived calls from the 5' RACE reads in MiXCR, one entry per CDR3 protein. The data hold about 1 million distinct CDR3 sequences, with approximately 26% observed a single time. The germline V gene encodes CDR1 SGHRS and CDR2 YFSETQ. Trimming took 4 bases from V and 5 from J; bases not matched to a gene: 9. This CDR3 has 18 amino acids. The same data also went into a second study, on T cells of mothers and their children. That paper adds: The donor cohort consisted of three healthy Caucasian mothers and their six children. The study obtained over 9.5 million TCR beta CDR3 reads per mother and 2.5 million to 3.5 million per child.

Sequences were obtained from blood. The sequence derives from a girl aged 2 to 9 in good health. The genes are TRBV5-1 and TRBJ2-2; TRBD2 aligns across 15 bases. The CDR3 region is CASSNPGLAGGRTGELFF. CDR3 in DNA: TGCGCCAGCAGCAACCCCGGACTAGCGGGAGGGAGGACCGGGGAGCTGTTTTTT.